A single T cell receptor (beta chain) is shown here with its context. This sample was included in a study of shared clonotypes between healthy human individuals. The method was immunoSEQ multiplex PCR; TCRdb's version includes in-frame clones alone and lacks a portion of them. The sample gives 1.4 million to 1.5 million clones, 95% to 97% of which show up once; 0.95% to 1.5% is in the top ten. The ends lost 5 bases at V and 3 bases at J; junction bases unmatched: 7. The CDR3 has 14 amino acids. Per the germline V gene, CDR1 is SGHTA and CDR2 is FQGNSA. This TCR derives from a man aged 25-40 years in good health. The rearrangement uses TRBV7-2 and TRBJ2-7; 7 bases align to TRBD1. The sequenced material came from naive CD4+ T cells sorted from blood. Sample subset: CD45RA+ positively selected. The CDR3: CASSGRWDSYEQYF. DNA for the CDR3: TGTGCCAGCAGCGGTAGGTGGGACAGCTACGAGCAGTACTTC.